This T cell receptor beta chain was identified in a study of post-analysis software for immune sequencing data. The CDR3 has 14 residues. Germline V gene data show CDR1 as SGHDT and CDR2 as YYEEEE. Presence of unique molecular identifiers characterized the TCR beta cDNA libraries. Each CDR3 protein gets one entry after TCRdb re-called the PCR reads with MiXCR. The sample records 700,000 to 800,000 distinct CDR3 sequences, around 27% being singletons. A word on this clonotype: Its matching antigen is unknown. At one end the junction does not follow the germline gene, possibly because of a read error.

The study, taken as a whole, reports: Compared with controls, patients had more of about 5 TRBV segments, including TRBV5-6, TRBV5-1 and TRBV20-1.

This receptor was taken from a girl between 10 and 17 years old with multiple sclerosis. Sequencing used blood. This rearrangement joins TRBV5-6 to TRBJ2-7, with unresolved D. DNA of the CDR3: TGTACCAGCAGCTTGGGAAGGAGCTCCTACGAGCAGTACTTC. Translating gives CTSSLGRSSYEQYF.